Described below is a single T cell receptor (beta chain) sequence and its context. The antigen remains undetermined. These data belong to a study of cytomegalovirus exposure and HLA in healthy donors. Study results and caveats: CMV serostatus was the only immune exposure information that was available. Earlier analysis looked at TCR beta V segments, and most were productive about 87% or about 30% of the time.

PCR amplification relied on 60 Vbeta primers (plus 13 Jbeta primers). Data came from immunoSEQ multiplex PCR; TCRdb stores just in-frame clones and leaves some out. This table has some 74,000 clones, 80% appearing once. The sample consisted of PBMCs. The origin of this receptor is a male donor in good health and CMV-seronegative.

CDR3 DNA sequence: TGTGCCAACTACCTCGCTCAGGACAATAACTATGGCTACACCTTC. Amino acid sequence: CANYLAQDNNYGYTF. The chain recombines TRBV7-2 with TRBJ1-2, with TRBD1 as a possible D gene (5 bases). V lost 10 bases and J 1 base, leaving 19 bases between the germline ends. Germline lookup yields CDR1 SGHTA and CDR2 FQGNSA. CDR3 length: 15 residues.